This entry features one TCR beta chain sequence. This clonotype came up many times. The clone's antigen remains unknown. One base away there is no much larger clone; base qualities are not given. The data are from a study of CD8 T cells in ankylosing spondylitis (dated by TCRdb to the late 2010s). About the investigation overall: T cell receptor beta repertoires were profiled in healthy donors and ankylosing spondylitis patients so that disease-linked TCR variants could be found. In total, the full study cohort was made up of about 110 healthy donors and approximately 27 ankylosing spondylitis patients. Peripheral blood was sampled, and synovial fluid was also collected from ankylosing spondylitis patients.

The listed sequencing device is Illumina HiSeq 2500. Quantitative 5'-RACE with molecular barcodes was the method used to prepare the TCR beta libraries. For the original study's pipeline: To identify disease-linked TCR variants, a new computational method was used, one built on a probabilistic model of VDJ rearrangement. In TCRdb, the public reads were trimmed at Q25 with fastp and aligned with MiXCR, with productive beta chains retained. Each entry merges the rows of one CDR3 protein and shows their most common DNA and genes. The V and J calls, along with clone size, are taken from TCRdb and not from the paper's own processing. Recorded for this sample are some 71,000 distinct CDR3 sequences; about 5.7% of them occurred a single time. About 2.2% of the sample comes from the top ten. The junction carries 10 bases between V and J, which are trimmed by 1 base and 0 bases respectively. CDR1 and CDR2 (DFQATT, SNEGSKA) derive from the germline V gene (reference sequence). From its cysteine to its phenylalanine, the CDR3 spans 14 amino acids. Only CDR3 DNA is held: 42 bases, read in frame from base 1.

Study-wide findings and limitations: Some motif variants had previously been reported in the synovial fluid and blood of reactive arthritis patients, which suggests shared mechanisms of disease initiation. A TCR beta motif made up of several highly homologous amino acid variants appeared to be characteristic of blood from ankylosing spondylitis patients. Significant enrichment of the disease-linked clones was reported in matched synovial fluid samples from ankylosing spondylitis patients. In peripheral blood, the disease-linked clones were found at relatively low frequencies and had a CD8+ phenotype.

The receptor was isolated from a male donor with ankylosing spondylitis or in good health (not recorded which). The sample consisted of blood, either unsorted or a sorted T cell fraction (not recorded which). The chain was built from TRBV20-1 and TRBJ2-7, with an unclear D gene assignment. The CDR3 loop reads CSARVNWGSYEQYF. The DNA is TGCAGTGCTAGAGTGAACTGGGGCTCCTACGAGCAGTACTTC.